This is a list of T cell receptor beta chains from one sample in a study of T cells after yellow fever vaccination. TCRdb analysed the 5' RACE reads with MiXCR anew, one entry per CDR3 protein. The table shows about 260,000 distinct CDR3 sequences, with roughly 4% occurring only once. The specimen comprised PBMCs, sampled 15 days after the yellow fever booster vaccination. Receptors originate from a man between 18 and 35 years old who received the YFV17D yellow fever vaccine. CDR3s include the opening cysteine and the closing phenylalanine or tryptophan. The D gene is left open where the match is weak. Some rows mark clone size as missing; the rest say once, few, many or name a class of expanded clone.

size: many; D: TRBD1; J: TRBJ2-3; V: TRBV7-9; CDR3: CASTPRDSQDTQYF; DNA: TGTGCCAGCACCCCTCGGGACAGCCAAGATACGCAGTATTTT
size: many; D: NA; J: TRBJ2-3; V: TRBV27; CDR3: CASSALATGGTDTQYF; DNA: TGTGCCAGCAGTGCCCTGGCTACGGGCGGCACAGATACGCAGTATTTT
size: many; D: NA; J: TRBJ1-1; V: TRBV18; CDR3: CASSPQGTGPEAFF; DNA: TGTGCCAGCTCACCCCAAGGGACCGGACCTGAAGCTTTCTTT
size: many; D: NA; J: TRBJ2-1; V: TRBV7-3; CDR3: CASSPRGDLSNEQFF; DNA: TGTGCCAGCAGCCCAAGGGGGGACCTTTCGAATGAGCAGTTCTTC
size: many; D: TRBD2; J: TRBJ2-5; V: TRBV20-1; CDR3: CSARLGTNQETQYF; DNA: TGCAGTGCTAGGCTCGGGACTAATCAAGAGACCCAGTACTTC
size: few; D: TRBD1; J: TRBJ1-4; V: TRBV7-2; CDR3: CASSARQGFYEKLFF; DNA: TGTGCCAGCAGCGCGCGACAGGGGTTCTATGAAAAACTGTTTTTT
size: many; D: NA; J: TRBJ1-5; V: TRBV6-1; CDR3: CASMELLSQPQHF; DNA: TGTGCCAGCATGGAACTATTGAGTCAGCCCCAGCATTTT
size: many; D: NA; J: TRBJ2-7; V: TRBV5-1; CDR3: CASSSTPGTGREQYF; DNA: TGCGCCAGCAGCAGTACACCCGGGACGGGGCGCGAGCAGTACTTC
size: many; D: NA; J: TRBJ1-1; V: TRBV12-3/TRBV12-4; CDR3: CASRSGEDRNTEAFF; DNA: TGTGCCAGCCGCTCAGGGGAGGATCGGAACACTGAAGCTTTCTTT
size: many; D: NA; J: TRBJ1-1; V: TRBV11-2; CDR3: CASSSGGGGSGIAFF; DNA: TGTGCCAGCAGCTCCGGCGGGGGAGGGTCGGGTATCGCTTTCTTT
size: many; D: NA; J: TRBJ1-6; V: TRBV6-1; CDR3: CASSGVDSPLHF; DNA: TGTGCCAGCAGTGGGGTGGATTCACCCCTCCACTTT
size: many; D: TRBD2; J: TRBJ2-3; V: TRBV7-3; CDR3: CASSFIESGGPQTSTDTQYF; DNA: TGTGCCAGCAGCTTTATTGAAAGCGGGGGGCCTCAGACTAGCACAGATACGCAGTATTTT
size: many; D: NA; J: TRBJ1-6; V: TRBV5-4; CDR3: CASSFPGWGSPLHF; DNA: TGTGCCAGCAGTTTCCCGGGTTGGGGTTCACCCCTCCACTTT
size: NA; D: NA; J: TRBJ1-2; V: TRBV7-9; CDR3: CASRRVNYGYTF; DNA: TGTGCCAGCAGACGGGTTAACTATGGCTACACCTTC
size: many; D: NA; J: TRBJ2-2; V: TRBV28; CDR3: CASSLQAGELFF; DNA: TGTGCCAGCAGTCTGCAGGCCGGGGAGCTGTTTTTT
size: few; D: NA; J: TRBJ1-1; V: TRBV5-4; CDR3: CASSLYLGPNTEAFF; DNA: TGTGCCAGCAGCTTGTATCTAGGCCCGAACACTGAAGCTTTCTTT
size: many; D: NA; J: TRBJ2-5; V: TRBV6-2/TRBV6-3; CDR3: CASKRGLQETQYF; DNA: TGTGCCAGCAAAAGAGGGTTGCAAGAGACCCAGTACTTC
size: many; D: NA; J: TRBJ1-6; V: TRBV6-5; CDR3: CASSPLGVSDSPLHF; DNA: TGTGCCAGCAGTCCCTTAGGGGTTTCAGACTCACCCCTCCACTTT
size: many; D: NA; J: TRBJ2-3; V: TRBV7-9; CDR3: CASSLTSPIETQYF; DNA: TGTGCCAGCAGCTTAACCTCCCCGATCGAAACGCAGTATTTT
size: many; D: TRBD2; J: TRBJ2-1; V: TRBV5-1; CDR3: CASSYYSGGAVNEQFF; DNA: TGCGCCAGCAGCTACTATAGCGGGGGGGCCGTCAATGAGCAGTTCTTC
size: many; D: TRBD2; J: TRBJ2-1; V: TRBV7-2; CDR3: CASSFPLAGARDNEQFF; DNA: TGTGCCAGCAGCTTCCCTCTAGCGGGGGCCCGGGACAATGAGCAGTTCTTC
size: many; D: TRBD2; J: TRBJ2-3; V: TRBV5-5; CDR3: CASSASGGTTDTQYF; DNA: TGTGCCAGCAGCGCCAGCGGGGGGACCACAGATACGCAGTATTTT
size: many; D: NA; J: TRBJ2-7; V: TRBV7-9; CDR3: CASSPRDKFYEQYF; DNA: TGTGCCAGCAGCCCCAGGGACAAATTCTACGAGCAGTACTTC
size: few; D: TRBD1; J: TRBJ2-7; V: TRBV12-5; CDR3: CATSSGDRGRYEQYF; DNA: TGTGCTACCTCAAGTGGGGACAGGGGTAGGTACGAGCAGTACTTC
size: many; D: NA; J: TRBJ1-4; V: TRBV12-3/TRBV12-4; CDR3: CASSANEKLFF; DNA: TGTGCCAGCAGCGCAAATGAAAAACTGTTTTTT
size: many; D: TRBD1; J: TRBJ1-5; V: TRBV20-1; CDR3: CSANRGNQPQHF; DNA: TGCAGTGCGAACAGGGGGAATCAGCCCCAGCATTTT
size: NA; D: NA; J: TRBJ1-3; V: TRBV7-2; CDR3: CASSLGPTGFGNTIYF; DNA: TGTGCCAGCAGCTTAGGGCCAACAGGATTCGGAAACACCATATATTTT
size: many; D: TRBD2; J: TRBJ2-1; V: TRBV6-2/TRBV6-3; CDR3: CASSQPGLAGGPTSF; DNA: TGTGCCAGCAGCCAGCCGGGACTAGCGGGGGGACCTACTTCCTTC
size: many; D: NA; J: TRBJ1-1; V: TRBV5-1; CDR3: CASSLLTVDFEAFF; DNA: TGCGCCAGCAGCTTGTTAACAGTCGATTTTGAAGCTTTCTTT
size: many; D: TRBD2; J: TRBJ2-1; V: TRBV4-1; CDR3: CASSQERTSDVNEQFF; DNA: TGCGCCAGCAGCCAAGAACGGACTAGCGACGTCAATGAGCAGTTCTTC
size: many; D: TRBD1; J: TRBJ2-7; V: TRBV6-2/TRBV6-3; CDR3: CASSRDRDGYEQYF; DNA: TGTGCCAGCAGTCGGGACAGGGACGGCTACGAGCAGTACTTC
size: many; D: NA; J: TRBJ1-1; V: TRBV29-1; CDR3: CSAVRGITEAFF; DNA: TGCAGCGCCGTCAGGGGTATCACTGAAGCTTTCTTT
size: NA; D: NA; J: TRBJ1-4; V: TRBV18; CDR3: CASSPSSFGPNEKLFF; DNA: TGTGCCAGCTCACCTTCCAGTTTTGGCCCTAATGAAAAACTGTTTTTT
size: many; D: TRBD1; J: TRBJ1-1; V: TRBV4-1; CDR3: CASSPTLTGYQFSYTEAFF; DNA: TGCGCCAGCAGCCCTACCTTGACAGGGTACCAATTTTCCTACACTGAAGCTTTCTTT
size: many; D: NA; J: TRBJ2-3; V: TRBV7-2; CDR3: CASSVVRVRGDTQYF; DNA: TGTGCCAGCAGCGTAGTGCGGGTCCGGGGAGATACGCAGTATTTT
size: NA; D: NA; J: TRBJ2-5; V: TRBV3-1; CDR3: CASSQEGHKGETQYF; DNA: TGTGCCAGCAGCCAAGAAGGTCACAAGGGGGAGACCCAGTACTTC
size: many; D: TRBD1; J: TRBJ1-2; V: TRBV6-5; CDR3: CASSYQGANYGYTF; DNA: TGTGCCAGCAGTTATCAGGGGGCTAACTATGGCTACACCTTC
size: many; D: NA; J: TRBJ2-3; V: TRBV6-5; CDR3: CASSRTGLITDTQYF; DNA: TGTGCCAGCAGTCGAACAGGGTTGATTACAGATACGCAGTATTTT
size: many; D: NA; J: TRBJ1-5; V: TRBV7-2; CDR3: CASLPRDTNQPQHF; DNA: TGTGCCAGTCTACCCCGGGACACCAATCAGCCCCAGCATTTT
size: many; D: TRBD1; J: TRBJ1-1; V: TRBV20-1; CDR3: CSAGIQGADTEAFF; DNA: TGCAGTGCTGGGATACAGGGGGCGGACACTGAAGCTTTCTTT
size: many; D: TRBD1; J: TRBJ1-6; V: TRBV4-1; CDR3: CASSQAVQGVSYNSPLHF; DNA: TGCGCCAGCAGCCAAGCGGTCCAGGGGGTTTCCTATAATTCACCCCTCCACTTT